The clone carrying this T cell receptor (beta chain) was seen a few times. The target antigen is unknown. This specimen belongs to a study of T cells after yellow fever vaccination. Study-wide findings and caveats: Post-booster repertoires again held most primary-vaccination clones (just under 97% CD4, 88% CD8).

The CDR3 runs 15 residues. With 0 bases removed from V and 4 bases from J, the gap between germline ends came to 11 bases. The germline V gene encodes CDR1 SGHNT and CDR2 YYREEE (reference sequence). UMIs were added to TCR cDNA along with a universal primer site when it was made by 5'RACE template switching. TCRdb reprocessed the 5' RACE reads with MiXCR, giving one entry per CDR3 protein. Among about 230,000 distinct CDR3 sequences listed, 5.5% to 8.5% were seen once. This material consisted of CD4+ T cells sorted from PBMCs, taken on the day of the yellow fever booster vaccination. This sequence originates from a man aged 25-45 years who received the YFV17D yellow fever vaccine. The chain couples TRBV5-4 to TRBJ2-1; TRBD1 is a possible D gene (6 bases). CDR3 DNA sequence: TGTGCCAGCAGCTTGGCCGGACAGATATACAATGAGCAGTTCTTC. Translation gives CASSLAGQIYNEQFF. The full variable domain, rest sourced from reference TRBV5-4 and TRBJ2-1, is ETGVTQSPTHLIKTRGQQVTLRCSSQSGHNTVSWYQQALGQGPQFIFQYYREEENGRGNFPPRFSGLQFPNYSSELNVNALELDDSALYLCASSLAGQIYNEQFFGPGTRLTVL.